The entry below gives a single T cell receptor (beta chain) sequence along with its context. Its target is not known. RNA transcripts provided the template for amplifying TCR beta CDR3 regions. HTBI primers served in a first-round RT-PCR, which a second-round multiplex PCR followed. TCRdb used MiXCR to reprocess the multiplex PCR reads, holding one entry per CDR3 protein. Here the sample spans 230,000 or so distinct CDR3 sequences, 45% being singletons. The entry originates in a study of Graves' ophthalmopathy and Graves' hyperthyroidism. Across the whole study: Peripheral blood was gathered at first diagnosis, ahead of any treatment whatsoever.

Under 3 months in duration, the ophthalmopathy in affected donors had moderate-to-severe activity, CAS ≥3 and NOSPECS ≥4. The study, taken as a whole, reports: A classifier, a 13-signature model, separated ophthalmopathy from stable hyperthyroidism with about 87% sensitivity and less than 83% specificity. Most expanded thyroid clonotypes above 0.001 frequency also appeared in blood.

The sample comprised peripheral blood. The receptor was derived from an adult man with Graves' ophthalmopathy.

The CDR3 loop is CASSLTRSETQYF. The CDR3 DNA sequence: TGTGCCAGCAGCTTAACTAGATCAGAGACCCAGTACTTC. This sequence joins TRBV7-8 and TRBJ2-5, with D perhaps matching TRBD2 (5 bases). V was trimmed by 2 bases and J by 4 bases, leaving 8 bases between them. The CDR3 is 13 amino acids. CDR1 is SGHVS and CDR2 is FQNEAQ in the germline V gene.